The rows below give T cell receptor beta chains drawn from one sample of a study of PD-1 blockade in classical Hodgkin lymphoma. Libraries were prepared by immunoSEQ multiplex PCR; TCRdb keeps only in-frame clonotypes and omits some of them. This table holds 75,000 to 100,000 clones, approximately 83% found once. This material consisted of peripheral blood mononuclear cells (PBMCs), taken at baseline. These receptors came from a human donor with classical Hodgkin lymphoma. Each CDR3 is given with its conserved first and last residue. Clone size is stated in some rows and not others, as once, few, many or a class when expanded.

size: NA; V: TRBV28; J: TRBJ1-5; CDR3: CASSPTGQPQHF
size: NA; V: TRBV7-9; J: TRBJ2-5; CDR3: CASSLGQETQYF
size: NA; V: TRBV18; J: TRBJ2-7; CDR3: CASSSAGTRTYEQYF
size: NA; V: TRBV6-1; J: TRBJ2-1; CDR3: CASSTEDRDHEQFF
size: NA; V: TRBV7-9; J: TRBJ1-3; CDR3: CASSLLGGTGSSGNTIYF
size: NA; V: TRBV4-2; J: TRBJ2-5; CDR3: CASSQDPGDSQETQYF
size: NA; V: TRBV28; J: TRBJ2-6; CDR3: CASSPRTSGRGSGANVLTF
size: NA; V: TRBV5-5; J: TRBJ2-7; CDR3: CASSLHERVRESPYEQYF
size: NA; V: TRBV7-2; J: TRBJ1-2; CDR3: CASSFSRDGYTF
size: NA; V: TRBV5-6; J: TRBJ2-1; CDR3: CASSPQPRNEQFF
size: NA; V: TRBV7-9; J: TRBJ2-6; CDR3: CASSSGGANVLTF
size: NA; V: TRBV14; J: TRBJ2-2; CDR3: CASSKAGLARYANTGELFF
size: NA; V: TRBV28; J: TRBJ1-5; CDR3: CASSLWQGTGVNGNQPQHF
size: NA; V: TRBV5-1; J: TRBJ2-1; CDR3: CASSSGLAYNEQFF
size: NA; V: TRBV6-5; J: TRBJ1-6; CDR3: CASSSRAENSPLHF
size: NA; V: TRBV28; J: TRBJ1-4; CDR3: CASNTGGYEKLFF
size: NA; V: TRBV20-1; J: TRBJ2-5; CDR3: CSAKRQETQYF
size: NA; V: TRBV5-6; J: TRBJ2-7; CDR3: CASSLRGAGLLTYEQYF
size: once; V: TRBV9; J: TRBJ1-5; CDR3: CASSVGSEQPQHF
size: NA; V: TRBV2; J: TRBJ2-1; CDR3: CASSVGTGGWHEQFF
size: NA; V: TRBV29-1; J: TRBJ1-1; CDR3: CSATGSTEAFF
size: NA; V: TRBV28; J: TRBJ1-5; CDR3: CASSLRGGGQPQHF
size: NA; V: TRBV28; J: TRBJ2-1; CDR3: CASTHRGTIDEQFF
size: NA; V: TRBV7-2; J: TRBJ1-2; CDR3: CASSLVAGQIGYGYTF
size: NA; V: TRBV27; J: TRBJ1-1; CDR3: CASNGLGFGTEAFF
size: NA; V: TRBV11-2; J: TRBJ2-5; CDR3: CASSLVITSYQETQYF
size: once; V: TRBV7-8; J: TRBJ2-5; CDR3: CASSLDGLETQYF
size: NA; V: TRBV7-2; J: TRBJ1-1; CDR3: CASSFGTGILNTEAFF
size: NA; V: TRBV5-1; J: TRBJ2-7; CDR3: CASSPGAYEQYF
size: NA; V: TRBV27; J: TRBJ1-1; CDR3: CASTQLGGVTEAFF
size: NA; V: TRBV6-4; J: TRBJ2-2; CDR3: CASTGAVGTGELFF
size: NA; V: TRBV19; J: TRBJ1-1; CDR3: CASSRYSEAFF
size: NA; V: TRBV28; J: TRBJ2-7; CDR3: CASSPREGAGGGEQYF
size: NA; V: TRBV19; J: TRBJ1-2; CDR3: CASSLRSSQDLYGYTF
size: NA; V: TRBV5-1; J: TRBJ2-7; CDR3: CASSLDNNYEQYF
size: NA; V: TRBV5-1; J: TRBJ2-1; CDR3: CASSLEGQGFDEQFF
size: NA; V: TRBV10-3; J: TRBJ1-1; CDR3: CATREYVGRTEAFF
size: many; V: TRBV5-4; J: TRBJ2-2; CDR3: CASSPASGNTGELFF
size: NA; V: TRBV28; J: TRBJ1-6; CDR3: CASSGNGLTPLHF
size: NA; V: TRBV19; J: TRBJ2-3; CDR3: CASSPGLASTDTQYF